What follows are 26 T cell receptor beta chains derived from one specimen sequenced in a study. TCRdb called the RT-PCR reads again in MiXCR, with one record for every CDR3 protein. The sample yields around 700,000 distinct CDR3 sequences, approximately 15% seen once. The sequencing input was memory CD4+ T cells from blood. The receptors derive from a female donor in good health, serving as a healthy control.

This clonotype was counted ten times or more. The chain carries TRBV6-5 and TRBJ2-3; the D is unclear. V was shortened by 2 bases and J by 0 bases, with 9 bases between the two germline ends. Germline assignment: CDR1 MNHEY and CDR2 SVGAGI. CDR3 length: 15 residues. The CDR3 coding sequence is TGTGCCAGCAGTTACCGGGCGGCAAGCACAGATACGCAGTATTTT. As protein: CASSYRAASTDTQYF.

This clonotype was recorded at least ten times. V gene TRBV29-1 combines with J gene TRBJ1-5; possible D gene TRBD1, 6 bases. This CDR3 has 15 amino acids. In germline, CDR1 is SQVTM, CDR2 ANQGSEA. V lost 5 bases to trimming and J lost 2 bases, with 16 bases between them. The CDR3 DNA reads as TGCAGCGTTTTGGAGTCGGGGGCTGGCAATCAGCCCCAGCATTTT. Protein product: CSVLESGAGNQPQHF.

This clonotype was found many times. This rearrangement joins TRBV27 to TRBJ2-1, with D tentatively TRBD2 (5 bases). V was trimmed by 6 bases and J by 9 bases, leaving 21 bases between them. Germline loops: CDR1 MNHEY, CDR2 SMNVEV (reference sequence). The CDR3 contains 15 residues. CDR3 sequence (DNA): TGTGCCAGCAGCCATGCTTCCGGCGGGTTAGGTGAGCAGTTCTTC. Translated: CASSHASGGLGEQFF.

The chain links TRBV6-5 to TRBJ1-2; no clear D. Trimming stripped 0 bases from V and 0 bases from J, with 5 bases between. The CDR3 runs to 14 residues. Germline loops: CDR1 MNHEY, CDR2 SVGAGI. This CDR3 reads CASSYSVTNYGYTF. The CDR3 DNA sequence: TGTGCCAGCAGTTACTCCGTTACTAACTATGGCTACACCTTC.

This clonotype showed up just a few times. V usage is TRBV5-1 and J usage is TRBJ1-4; 7 positions agree with TRBD1. This CDR3 has 16 residues. CDR1 is SGHRS and CDR2 is YFSETQ in the germline V gene. Trimming at V came to 1 base and at J to 6 bases, leaving 9 bases not matched to a gene. CDR3 sequence: CASSLRAGQSYEKLFF. The CDR3 nucleotides read TGCGCCAGCAGCTTGCGGGCGGGACAGTCCTATGAAAAACTGTTTTTT. The variable domain in full, with the rest retrieved from reference TRBV5-1 and TRBJ1-4, is KAGVTQTPRYLIKTRGQQVTLSCSPISGHRSVSWYQQTPGQGLQFLFEYFSETQRNKGNFPGRFSGRQFSNSRSEMNVSTLELGDSALYLCASSLRAGQSYEKLFFGSGTQLSVL.

This clonotype was found a few times. The V call is TRBV9, the J call TRBJ1-1, with D hard to call. Deletions cut 1 base from V and 1 base from J, with 8 bases between. This CDR3 region has 14 residues. Germline loops: CDR1 SGDLS, CDR2 YYNGEE. The CDR3 DNA reads TGTGCCAGCAGCGTAAATCCGGGGAACACTGAAGCTTTCTTT. Its protein is CASSVNPGNTEAFF. Looking up the rest from reference TRBV9 and TRBJ1-1 gives the full variable domain: DSGVTQTPKHLITATGQRVTLRCSPRSGDLSVYWYQQSLDQGLQFLIQYYNGEERAKGNILERFSAQQFPDLHSELNLSSLELGDSALYFCASSVNPGNTEAFFGQGTRLTVV.

J is TRBJ2-5 and V is TRBV6-5; D may be TRBD2 (5 bases). CDR1 is MNHEY, CDR2 SVGAGI, per germline. Trimming pared 8 bases from V and 1 base from J, leaving 17 bases between. There are 15 residues in the CDR3. DNA for the CDR3: TGTGCCAGCCGAGGGCAGGAGGCATTCCAAGAGACCCAGTACTTC. This translates into CASRGQEAFQETQYF.

Many counts were recorded for this clonotype. In DNA form, the CDR3 reads TGTGCCAGCAGCTTGCGTCTGACACCGGAAGGCTACACCTTC. This sequence encodes CASSLRLTPEGYTF. The rearrangement uses TRBV5-5 and TRBJ1-2; D is unresolved. CDR1 SGHKS and CDR2 YYEKEE come from the germline V gene (reference sequence). This CDR3 is built from 14 residues. V lost 1 base, J lost 8 bases, and 15 bases lay in between.

The CDR3 coding sequence is TGTGCCAGCAGCCCAACAGCGGGAGGGAGGTCCTACGAGCAGTACTTC. As protein: CASSPTAGGRSYEQYF. The V call is TRBV7-6, the J call TRBJ2-7; TRBD2 matches at 10 bases. Per germline, CDR1 SGHVS and CDR2 FNYEAQ. The V segment lost 5 bases and the J segment 1 base; nucleotides outside the gene matches: 8. The CDR3 runs 16 residues. Full variable domain (missing parts from reference TRBV7-6 and TRBJ2-7): GAGVSQSPRYKVTKRGQDVALRCDPISGHVSLYWYRQALGQGPEFLTYFNYEAQQDKSGLPNDRFSAERPEGSISTLTIQRTEQRDSAMYRCASSPTAGGRSYEQYFGPGTRLTVT.

This clonotype was seen at least ten times. This chain links TRBV10-3 with TRBJ1-2, with D perhaps matching TRBD1 (5 bases). From germline, CDR1 is ENHRY and CDR2 SYGVKD. The CDR3 contains 13 residues. V lost 5 bases to trimming and J lost 2 bases, with 9 bases between them. CDR3 nucleotide sequence: TGTGCCATCAGTTCGGGACTCAACTATGGCTACACCTTC. Its translation: CAISSGLNYGYTF.

This clonotype was picked up many times. The chain carries TRBV10-3 and TRBJ1-5; D unclear. The CDR3 consists of 12 residues. Germline CDR1 and CDR2: ENHRY and SYGVKD. V dropped 4 bases and J dropped 2 bases, with 3 bases sitting between them. The CDR3 sequence: CAISGGNQPQHF. In DNA form, the CDR3 reads TGTGCCATCAGTGGAGGCAATCAGCCCCAGCATTTT.

The table lists this clonotype with many counts. V is TRBV28 and J is TRBJ1-6; D uncertain. V dropped 6 bases and J dropped 10 bases, with 13 bases sitting between them. There are 13 residues in the CDR3. CDR1 MDHEN and CDR2 SYDVKM come from the germline V gene. The chain's CDR3 is CASSYREPSPLHF. CDR3 DNA sequence: TGTGCCAGCAGCTACCGCGAGCCGTCACCCCTCCACTTT.

In the case of this clonotype: A much bigger clone sits one base away, suggesting this may be a read error. V usage is TRBV12-3 or TRBV12-4 and J usage is TRBJ1-5, with D maybe TRBD1 (6 bases). The V gene lost 5 bases and the J gene lost 4 bases, with 15 bases spanning the gap. The CDR3 has 15 amino acids. The CDR3 loop reads CASSRIDRRNQPQHF. The CDR3 nucleotides are TGTGCCAGCAGTCGGATAGACAGGAGGAATCAGCCCCAGCATTTT.

This clonotype appeared a few times. V usage is TRBV20-1 and J usage is TRBJ1-5; the D is unclear. V was pared by 4 bases and J by 3 bases, with 10 bases between. This CDR3 is built from 13 residues. Germline CDR1 and CDR2: DFQATT and SNEGSKA (reference sequence). CDR3 DNA sequence: TGCAGTGCTACCTCGTTGGACAATCAGCCCCAGCATTTT. It yields the protein CSATSLDNQPQHF.

This chain uses TRBV20-1 with TRBJ1-4, with no clear D. In germline, CDR1 is DFQATT, CDR2 SNEGSKA (reference sequence). V gave up 0 bases and J gave up 0 bases, with 11 bases separating them. The CDR3 extends over 16 amino acids. CDR3 sequence (DNA): TGCAGTGCTAGAGATCGAACAAGTGCAACTAATGAAAAACTGTTTTTT. Residues: CSARDRTSATNEKLFF.

The sample holds many counts of this clonotype. V and J are TRBV9 and TRBJ2-7, with TRBD2 identical over 7 bases. The CDR3 extends over 16 amino acids. CDR1 and CDR2 from the germline V gene are SGDLS and YYNGEE. J gave up 3 bases and V 0 bases, and 9 bases lay outside the gene matches. CDR3 sequence: CASSVGAGRGGYEQYF. The CDR3 DNA is TGTGCCAGCAGCGTAGGGGCAGGGCGCGGGGGCTACGAGCAGTACTTC.

The gene calls are TRBV5-1 and TRBJ2-7; TRBD1 or TRBD2 may be the D gene (5 bases each). Germline V lookup: CDR1 SGHRS, CDR2 YFSETQ. Deletions cut 4 bases from V and 7 bases from J, with 15 bases between. The CDR3 sequence is 13 residues long. The DNA of the CDR3 is TGCGCCAGCAGCAACGGGACCCCGGGGGAGCAGTACTTC. Its translation is CASSNGTPGEQYF.

CDR3 DNA: TGTGCCAGCAAGGACAGAGGGGGCACCGATGAAAAACTGTTTTTT. Residues: CASKDRGGTDEKLFF. The V gene is TRBV6-6, the J gene TRBJ1-4, with TRBD1 matching 7 bases. V was clipped by 7 bases and J by 6 bases; unmatched bases: 11. This CDR3 spans 15 amino acids. Germline CDR1 MNHNY, CDR2 SVGAGI (reference sequence).

In its sample, this clonotype was seen many times. The J gene is TRBJ1-2, the V gene TRBV27, with 11 bases identical to TRBD1. The CDR3 length is 13 residues. Trimming cost V 10 bases and J 4 bases; bases outside gene matches: 5. CDR1 and CDR2 (germline): MNHEY, SMNVEV (reference sequence). CDR3 sequence: CATRTGGTYGYTF. Here the CDR3 DNA reads TGTGCCACCCGGACAGGGGGCACCTATGGCTACACCTTC.

The genes are TRBV5-6 and TRBJ2-3, with a weak D call TRBD1 (5 bases). Trimming stripped 1 base from V and 0 bases from J, with 18 bases between. Germline-derived CDR1 and CDR2 are SGHDT and YYEEEE. The CDR3 loop spans 18 amino acids. The chain's CDR3 is CASSLSEQAPSSTDTQYF. Here the CDR3 DNA reads TGTGCCAGCAGCTTGTCCGAACAGGCCCCATCTAGCACAGATACGCAGTATTTT. The whole variable domain, remainder taken from reference TRBV5-6 and TRBJ2-3, is DAGVTQSPTHLIKTRGQQVTLRCSPKSGHDTVSWYQQALGQGPQFIFQYYEEEERQRGNFPDRFSGHQFPNYSSELNVNALLLGDSALYLCASSLSEQAPSSTDTQYFGPGTRLTVL.

This clonotype was found a few times. The rearrangement joins TRBV7-2 to TRBJ2-7; possibly TRBD1 for D (8 bases). Germline V gene sequence: CDR1 SGHTA, CDR2 FQGNSA. The CDR3 is made up of 14 amino acids. V was shortened by 1 base and J by 4 bases, with 11 bases between the two germline ends. This chain's CDR3 is CASSLDRGGYEQYF. DNA for the CDR3: TGTGCCAGCAGCTTAGACAGGGGGGGGTACGAGCAGTACTTC.

As for this clonotype: A read error is possible here, since a much larger clone lies one base away. The chain links TRBV7-2 to TRBJ2-7; 9 nucleotides match TRBD1. From germline, CDR1 is SGHTA and CDR2 FQGNSA. J was trimmed by 0 bases and V by 6 bases; bases with no gene match: 6. There are 15 residues in the CDR3. The CDR3 nucleotides are TGTGCCAGCAGACCCAGGACAGGGGTCTCCTACGAGCAGTACTTC. Its translation is CASRPRTGVSYEQYF.

The chain combines TRBV5-1 with TRBJ2-7, with 10 nucleotides matching TRBD1. V lost 0 bases and J lost 6; bases outside the gene matches: 9. Per the germline V gene, CDR1 is SGHRS and CDR2 is YFSETQ. This CDR3 is 16 amino acids long. Here the CDR3 DNA reads TGCGCCAGCAGCTTGGGACCTGCCGGGACAGGGGTCGAGCAGTACTTC. This translates into CASSLGPAGTGVEQYF.

Only a few counts were recorded for this clonotype. This chain joins TRBV5-1 and TRBJ1-2; D possibly corresponds to TRBD1 (6 bases). Germline V gives CDR1 SGHRS, CDR2 YFSETQ. The CDR3 spans 12 residues. The V gene lost 4 bases and the J gene lost 6 bases, with 10 bases spanning the gap. The CDR3 spells CASSIGQNGYTF. CDR3 nucleotides: TGCGCCAGCAGCATAGGACAGAATGGCTACACCTTC.

J is TRBJ2-3 and V is TRBV5-6, with D unresolved. Germline CDR1 and CDR2: SGHDT and YYEEEE. This CDR3 is built from 13 residues. With 4 bases removed from V and 6 bases from J, the gap between germline ends came to 12 bases. This CDR3 is CASSDFVGDTQYF. The DNA for the CDR3 is TGTGCCAGCAGCGACTTCGTTGGGGATACGCAGTATTTT.

In this sample, this clonotype turned up a few times. This chain connects TRBV7-2 to TRBJ1-5; 10 bases map to TRBD1. The CDR3 contains 16 residues. J was trimmed by 3 bases and V by 5 bases; bases with no gene match: 7. Germline CDR1 and CDR2: SGHTA and FQGNSA. The CDR3 DNA sequence: TGTGCCAGCAGCGAGGGGACAGGGGCCTTCAATCAGCCCCAGCATTTT. This sequence encodes CASSEGTGAFNQPQHF.